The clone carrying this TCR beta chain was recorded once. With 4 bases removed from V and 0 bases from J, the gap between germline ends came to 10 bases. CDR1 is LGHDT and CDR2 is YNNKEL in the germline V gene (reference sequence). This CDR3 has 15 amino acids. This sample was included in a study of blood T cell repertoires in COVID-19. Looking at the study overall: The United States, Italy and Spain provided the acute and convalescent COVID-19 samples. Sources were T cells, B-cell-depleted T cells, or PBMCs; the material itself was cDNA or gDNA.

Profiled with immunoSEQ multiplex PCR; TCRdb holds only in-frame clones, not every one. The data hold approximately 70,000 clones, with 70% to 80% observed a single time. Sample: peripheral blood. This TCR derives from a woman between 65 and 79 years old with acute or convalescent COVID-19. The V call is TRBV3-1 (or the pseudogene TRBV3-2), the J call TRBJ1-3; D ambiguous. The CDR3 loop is CASSRTGDSGNTIYF. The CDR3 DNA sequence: TGTGCCAGCAGCCGGACGGGAGACTCTGGAAACACCATATATTTT.